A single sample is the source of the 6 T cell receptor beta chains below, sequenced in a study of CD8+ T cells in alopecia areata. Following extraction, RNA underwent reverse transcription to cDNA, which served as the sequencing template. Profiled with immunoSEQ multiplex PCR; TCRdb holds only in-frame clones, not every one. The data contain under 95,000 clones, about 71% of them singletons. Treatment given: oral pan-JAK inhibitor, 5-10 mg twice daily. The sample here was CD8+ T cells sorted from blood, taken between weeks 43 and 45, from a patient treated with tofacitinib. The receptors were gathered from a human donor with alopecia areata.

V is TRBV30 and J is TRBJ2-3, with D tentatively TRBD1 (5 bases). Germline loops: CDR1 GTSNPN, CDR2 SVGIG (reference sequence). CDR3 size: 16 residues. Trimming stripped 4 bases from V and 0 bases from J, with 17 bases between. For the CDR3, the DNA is TGTGCCTGGACCTTCCACGGCAGGGTCAGCACAGATACGCAGTATTTT. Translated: CAWTFHGRVSTDTQYF.

CDR3 residues: CASSTLDMEYYEQYF. CDR3 nucleotide sequence: TGTGCCAGCAGCACGCTAGACATGGAGTACTACGAGCAGTACTTC. The genes are TRBV5-6 and TRBJ2-7; D gene unclear. Germline assignment: CDR1 SGHDT and CDR2 YYEEEE. The CDR3 loop spans 15 amino acids. The ends were cut back, 4 bases at V and 3 bases at J, with 17 bases in the middle.

CDR3 coding DNA: TGTGCCAGCAGCTTCCAAGGAGCCTCGGAGTTCTTC. Its translation is CASSFQGASEFF. The rearrangement joins TRBV7-9 to TRBJ2-1; D remains ambiguous. The CDR3 sequence is 12 residues long. Germline V gene sequence: CDR1 SEHNR, CDR2 FQNEAQ (reference sequence). The ends were cut back, 3 bases at V and 14 bases at J, with 14 bases in the middle.

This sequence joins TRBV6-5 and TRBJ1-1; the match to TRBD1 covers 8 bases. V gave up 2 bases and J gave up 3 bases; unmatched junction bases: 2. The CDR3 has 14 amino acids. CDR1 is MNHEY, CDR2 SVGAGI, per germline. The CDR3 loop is CASSYHRGDTEAFF. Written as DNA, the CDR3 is TGTGCCAGCAGTTACCACAGGGGGGACACTGAAGCTTTCTTT.

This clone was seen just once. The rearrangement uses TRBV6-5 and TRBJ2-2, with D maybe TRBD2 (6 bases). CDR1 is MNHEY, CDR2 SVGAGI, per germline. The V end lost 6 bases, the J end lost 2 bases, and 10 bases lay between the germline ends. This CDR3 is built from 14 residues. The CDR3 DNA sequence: TGTGCCAGCAGACCGGGAGCAAACACCGGGGAGCTGTTTTTT. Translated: CASRPGANTGELFF.

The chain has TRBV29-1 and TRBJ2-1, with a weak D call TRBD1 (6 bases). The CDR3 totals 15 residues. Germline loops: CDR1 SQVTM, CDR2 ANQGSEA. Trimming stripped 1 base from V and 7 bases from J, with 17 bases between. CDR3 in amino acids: CSVEARGMPGNEQFF. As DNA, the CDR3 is TGCAGCGTTGAAGCCAGGGGAATGCCTGGGAATGAGCAGTTCTTC.